This T cell receptor (beta chain) is drawn from a study of Graves' ophthalmopathy and Graves' hyperthyroidism. For the study at large: Samples of peripheral blood were obtained at initial diagnosis, prior to treatment of any kind.

For repertoire sequencing, the TCR beta CDR3 regions were amplified from RNA transcripts. An initial RT-PCR round employing HTBI primers preceded a second-round multiplex PCR. TCRdb ran MiXCR on the multiplex PCR reads and lists one entry per CDR3 protein. The repertoire consists of hundreds of thousands of distinct CDR3 sequences, with 20% to 25% occurring once and the leading ten covering about 6.6%. A few counts support this clonotype. This CDR3 is 13 amino acids long. Trimming at V came to 3 bases and at J to 4 bases, leaving 5 bases not matched to a gene. The germline gives CDR1 GTSNPN, CDR2 SVGIG (reference sequence).

Sequencing was carried out using peripheral blood. The gene calls are TRBV30 and TRBJ2-5, with TRBD1 matching over 7 bases. The origin of this receptor is a woman younger than 35 with stable Graves' hyperthyroidism. Some clones in this sample may be carry-over from other donors' samples. For the CDR3, the DNA is TGTGCCTGGAGCGTCAGGGGGACAGAGACCCAGTACTTC. Its protein is CAWSVRGTETQYF.